This T cell receptor (beta chain) originates from a study of cytomegalovirus exposure and HLA in healthy donors. Overall study results and limits: Specificity of a few CMV-associated chains for CMV antigens was verified in vitro. Among CMV-associated TCR beta chains, most appeared HLA-restricted in a later analysis. Indistinguishability led to the exclusion of some V segments, TRBV6-2 and TRBV6-3 included.

Germline loops: CDR1 SGHDT, CDR2 YYEEEE. This CDR3 is built from 15 residues. V dropped 4 bases and J dropped 5 bases, with 16 bases sitting between them. The sample holds a few counts of this clone. Its specificity is unknown. It was with 60 Vbeta and 13 Jbeta primers that the PCR ran. Data came from immunoSEQ multiplex PCR; TCRdb stores just in-frame clones and leaves some out. The data show over 150,000 clones, roughly four fifths seen once. The sequenced sample was PBMCs. The chain employs TRBV5-6 and TRBJ2-1, with D possibly matching TRBD2 (6 bases). This clonotype was sampled from a man in his fifties in good health and CMV-seropositive. This chain's CDR3 is CASSRGLAEDNEQFF. As DNA, the CDR3 is TGTGCCAGCAGCCGGGGGTTAGCGGAGGACAATGAGCAGTTCTTC.